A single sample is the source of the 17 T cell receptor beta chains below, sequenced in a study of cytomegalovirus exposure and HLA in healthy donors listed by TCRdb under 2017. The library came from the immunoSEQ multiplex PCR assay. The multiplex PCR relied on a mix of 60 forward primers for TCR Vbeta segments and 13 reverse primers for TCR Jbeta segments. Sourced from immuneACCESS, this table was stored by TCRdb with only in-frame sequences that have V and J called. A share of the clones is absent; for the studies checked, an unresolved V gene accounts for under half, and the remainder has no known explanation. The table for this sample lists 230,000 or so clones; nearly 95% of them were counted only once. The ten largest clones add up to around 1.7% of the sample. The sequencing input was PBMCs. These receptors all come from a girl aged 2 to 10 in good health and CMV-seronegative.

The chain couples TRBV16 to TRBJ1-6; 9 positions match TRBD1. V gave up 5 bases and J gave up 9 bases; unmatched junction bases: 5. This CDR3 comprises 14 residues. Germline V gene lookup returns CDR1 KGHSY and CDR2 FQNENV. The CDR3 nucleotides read TGTGCCAGCAGCATGACAGGGGGTGGTTCACCCCTCCACTTT. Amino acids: CASSMTGGGSPLHF.

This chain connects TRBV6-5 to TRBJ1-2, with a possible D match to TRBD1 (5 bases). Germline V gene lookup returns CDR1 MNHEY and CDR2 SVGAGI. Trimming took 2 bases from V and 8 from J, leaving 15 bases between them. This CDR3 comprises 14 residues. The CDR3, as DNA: TGTGCCAGCAGTTACCCGGGGGACCAGGGAGGCTACACCTTC. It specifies CASSYPGDQGGYTF.

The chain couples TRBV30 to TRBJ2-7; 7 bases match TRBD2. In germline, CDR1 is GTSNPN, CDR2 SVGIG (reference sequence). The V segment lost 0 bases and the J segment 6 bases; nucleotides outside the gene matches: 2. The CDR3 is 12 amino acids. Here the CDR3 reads CAWSVWGGEQYF. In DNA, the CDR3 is TGTGCCTGGAGTGTATGGGGGGGCGAGCAGTACTTC. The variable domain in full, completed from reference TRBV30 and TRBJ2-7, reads SQTIHQWPATLVQPVGSPLSLECTVEGTSNPNLYWYRQAAGRGLQLLFYSVGIGQISSEVPQNLSASRPQDRQFILSSKKLLLSDSGFYLCAWSVWGGEQYFGPGTRLTVT.

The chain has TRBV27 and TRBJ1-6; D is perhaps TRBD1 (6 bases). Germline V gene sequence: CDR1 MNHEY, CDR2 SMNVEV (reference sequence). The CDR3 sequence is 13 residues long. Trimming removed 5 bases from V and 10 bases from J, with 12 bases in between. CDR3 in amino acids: CASSETGWSPLHF. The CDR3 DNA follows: TGTGCCAGCAGTGAGACAGGTTGGTCACCCCTCCACTTT.

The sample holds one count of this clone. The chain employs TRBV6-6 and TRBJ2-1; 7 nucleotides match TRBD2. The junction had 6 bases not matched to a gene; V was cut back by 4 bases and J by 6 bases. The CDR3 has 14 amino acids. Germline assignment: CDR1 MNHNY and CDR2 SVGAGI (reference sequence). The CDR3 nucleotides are TGTGCCAGCAGTTTCGGCGGGAGCGGCAATGAGCAGTTCTTC. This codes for CASSFGGSGNEQFF.

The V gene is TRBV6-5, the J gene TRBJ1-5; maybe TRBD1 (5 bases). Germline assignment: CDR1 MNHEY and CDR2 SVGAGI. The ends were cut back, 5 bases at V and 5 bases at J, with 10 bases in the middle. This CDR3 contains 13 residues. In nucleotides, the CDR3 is TGTGCCAGCAGTAGGGGAAAAGATCAGCCCCAGCATTTT. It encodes CASSRGKDQPQHF.

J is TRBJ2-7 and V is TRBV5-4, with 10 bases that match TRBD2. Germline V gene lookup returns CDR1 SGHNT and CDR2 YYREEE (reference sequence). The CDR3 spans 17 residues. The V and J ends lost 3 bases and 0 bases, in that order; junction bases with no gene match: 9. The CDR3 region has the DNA TGTGCCAGCAGCTCGCGACTAGCGGGTCCTAGCTCCTACGAGCAGTACTTC. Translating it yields CASSSRLAGPSSYEQYF. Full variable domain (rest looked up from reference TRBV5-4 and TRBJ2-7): ETGVTQSPTHLIKTRGQQVTLRCSSQSGHNTVSWYQQALGQGPQFIFQYYREEENGRGNFPPRFSGLQFPNYSSELNVNALELDDSALYLCASSSRLAGPSSYEQYFGPGTRLTVT.

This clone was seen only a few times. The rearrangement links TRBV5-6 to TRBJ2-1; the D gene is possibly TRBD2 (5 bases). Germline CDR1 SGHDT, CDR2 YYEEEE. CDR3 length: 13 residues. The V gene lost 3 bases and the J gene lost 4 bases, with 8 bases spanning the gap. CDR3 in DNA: TGTGCCAGCAGCTCCGGGGTATACAATGAGCAGTTCTTC. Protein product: CASSSGVYNEQFF. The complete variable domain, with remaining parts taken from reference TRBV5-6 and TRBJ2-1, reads DAGVTQSPTHLIKTRGQQVTLRCSPKSGHDTVSWYQQALGQGPQFIFQYYEEEERQRGNFPDRFSGHQFPNYSSELNVNALLLGDSALYLCASSSGVYNEQFFGPGTRLTVL.

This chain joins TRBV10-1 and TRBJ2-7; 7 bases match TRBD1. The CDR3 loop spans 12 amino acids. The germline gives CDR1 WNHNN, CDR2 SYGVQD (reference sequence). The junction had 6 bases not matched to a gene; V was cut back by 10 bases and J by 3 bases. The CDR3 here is CANPGQYYEQYF. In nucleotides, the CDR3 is TGCGCCAACCCGGGACAGTACTACGAGCAGTACTTC.

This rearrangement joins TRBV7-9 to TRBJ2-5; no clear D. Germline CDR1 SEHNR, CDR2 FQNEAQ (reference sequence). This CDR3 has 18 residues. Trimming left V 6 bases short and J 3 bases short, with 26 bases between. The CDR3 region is CASSHSLGGAPNKETQYF. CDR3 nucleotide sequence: TGTGCCAGCAGTCACTCTCTCGGCGGAGCGCCCAACAAAGAGACCCAGTACTTC.

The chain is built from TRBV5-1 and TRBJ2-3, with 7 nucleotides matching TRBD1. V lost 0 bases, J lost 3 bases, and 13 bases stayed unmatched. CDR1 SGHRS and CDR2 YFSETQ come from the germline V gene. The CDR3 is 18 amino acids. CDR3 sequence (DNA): TGCGCCAGCAGCTTGGCCGTGAAGACAGGGACGAGGACAGATACGCAGTATTTT. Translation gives CASSLAVKTGTRTDTQYF.

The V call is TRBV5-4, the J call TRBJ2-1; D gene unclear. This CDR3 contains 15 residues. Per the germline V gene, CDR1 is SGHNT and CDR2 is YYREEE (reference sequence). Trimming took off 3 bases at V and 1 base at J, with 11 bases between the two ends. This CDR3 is CASSSGGPSYNEQFF. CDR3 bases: TGTGCCAGCAGCTCCGGCGGTCCTTCCTACAATGAGCAGTTCTTC.

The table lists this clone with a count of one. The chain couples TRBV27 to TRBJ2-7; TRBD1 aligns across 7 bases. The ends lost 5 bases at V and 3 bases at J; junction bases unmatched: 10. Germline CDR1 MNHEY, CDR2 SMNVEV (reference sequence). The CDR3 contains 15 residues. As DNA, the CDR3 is TGTGCCAGCAGTCCCCACGGACAGGCCAGCTACGAGCAGTACTTC. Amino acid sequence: CASSPHGQASYEQYF.

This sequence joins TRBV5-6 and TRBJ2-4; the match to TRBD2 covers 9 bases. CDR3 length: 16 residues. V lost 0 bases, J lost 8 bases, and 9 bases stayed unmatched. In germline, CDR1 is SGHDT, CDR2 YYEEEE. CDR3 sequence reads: CASSLDRGGGRDIQYF. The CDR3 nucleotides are TGTGCCAGCAGCTTGGATCGCGGGGGGGGGCGGGACATTCAGTACTTC.

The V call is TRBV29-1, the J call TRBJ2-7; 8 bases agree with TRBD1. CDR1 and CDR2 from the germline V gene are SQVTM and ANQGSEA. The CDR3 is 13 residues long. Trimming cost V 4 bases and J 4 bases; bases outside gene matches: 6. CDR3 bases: TGCAGCGTTGTCCCAGGGGGCTCGTACGAGCAGTACTTC. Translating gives CSVVPGGSYEQYF.

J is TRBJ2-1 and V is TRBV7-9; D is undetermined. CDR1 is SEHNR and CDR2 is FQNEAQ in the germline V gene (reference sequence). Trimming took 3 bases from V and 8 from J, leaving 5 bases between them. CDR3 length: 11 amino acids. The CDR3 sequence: CASSFRDEQFF. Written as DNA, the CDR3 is TGTGCCAGCAGCTTTAGAGATGAGCAGTTCTTC.

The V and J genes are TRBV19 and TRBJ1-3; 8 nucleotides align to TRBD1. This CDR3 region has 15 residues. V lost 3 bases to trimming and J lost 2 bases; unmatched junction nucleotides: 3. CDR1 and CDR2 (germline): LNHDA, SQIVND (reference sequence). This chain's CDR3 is CASSMVQGAGNTIYF. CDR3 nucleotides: TGTGCCAGTAGTATGGTACAGGGGGCTGGAAACACCATATATTTT.